This entry is about one TCR beta chain. Grouping used clinical history reported by participants in a survey and questionnaire. This specimen belongs to a study of blood T cell repertoires in COVID-19. Study at large: From the United States, Italy and Spain came samples of acute and convalescent COVID-19. PBMCs, B-cell-depleted T cells, or T cells were the source of the cDNA or gDNA that made up the material.

This CDR3 is built from 12 residues. Per germline, CDR1 SGHRS and CDR2 YFSETQ. The ends were cut back, 5 bases at V and 6 bases at J, with 11 bases in the middle. Measured with immunoSEQ multiplex PCR; TCRdb has only the in-frame clones, and not every one. The sample holds fewer than 500,000 clones; around 87% are singletons and the top ten take approximately 1.2%. The sequence was obtained from a man aged 30 to 45 who had recovered from COVID-19. The chain is built from TRBV5-1 and TRBJ1-2; D gene uncertain. Sample: PBMCs or T cells enriched from blood (not recorded which). The CDR3 sequence: CASSPGGDGYTF. The CDR3 DNA reads as TGCGCCAGCAGTCCCGGCGGGGATGGCTACACCTTC.